The rows below give T cell receptor beta chains drawn from one sample of a study of identical twins. TCRdb recomputed calls from the 5' RACE reads with MiXCR, one row per CDR3 protein. The top ten clones hold around 0.98% of a sample with hundreds of thousands of distinct CDR3 sequences, 8.5% to 9.5% of them seen once. These sequences were also reported in another study, on yellow fever vaccine responses in identical twins.

Sample: PBMCs. All receptors derive from a woman aged 18-35 years in good health. CDR3s include the opening cysteine and the closing phenylalanine or tryptophan. Fields, in order: J gene, V gene, D gene, clone size, CDR3 DNA, CDR3 protein. D genes are given only for firm matches. A clone size is listed for some rows: how often the clone was seen (once, few, many), or a class if it is expanded.

TRBJ1-6	TRBV3-1	-	few	TGTGCCAGCAGCTACGTGAATTCACCCCTCCACTTT	CASSYVNSPLHF
TRBJ1-2	TRBV14	-	few	TGTGCCAGCAGCCAAGCGGCGGGGGCCCACTATGGCTACACCTTC	CASSQAAGAHYGYTF
TRBJ2-7	TRBV20-1	TRBD2	-	TGCAGTGCTAGGGGCGGGAGTACGCTCGGGCAGTACTTC	CSARGGSTLGQYF
TRBJ2-2	TRBV4-2	TRBD2	few	TGTGCCAGCAGCCACCCTAGCGGGAGGGGGAACGATAAGACCGGGGAGCTGTTTTTT	CASSHPSGRGNDKTGELFF
TRBJ2-7	TRBV25-1	-	many	TGTGCCAGCAGTGGGGGCTCGGGGGTTCTCAGTGGGTACTACGAGCAGTACTTC	CASSGGSGVLSGYYEQYF
TRBJ2-7	TRBV5-1	-	many	TGCGCCAGCAGCCGAGACAGTTACCCCCAGTACTTC	CASSRDSYPQYF
TRBJ1-2	TRBV12-3/TRBV12-4	-	many	TGTGCCAGCATGGAGTCGGAGGGCTACTATGGCTACACCTTC	CASMESEGYYGYTF
TRBJ2-6	TRBV6-5	-	many	TGTGCCAGCAGTTACAGTGGGAATGGGGCCAACGTCCTGACTTTC	CASSYSGNGANVLTF
TRBJ2-6	TRBV6-5	-	many	TGTGCCAGCAGTTATCGTGGGGCCAACGTCCTGACTTTC	CASSYRGANVLTF
TRBJ1-2	TRBV5-5	-	few	TGTGCCAGCAGCTTAGACAGCCTCTATGGCTACACCTTC	CASSLDSLYGYTF
TRBJ1-1	TRBV6-1	-	few	TGTGCCAGCAGCCGATGGGACACCCTGAACACTGAAGCTTTCTTT	CASSRWDTLNTEAFF
TRBJ1-2	TRBV4-3	TRBD1	-	TGCGCCAGCAGCCAACAAGGGACAGGGAAACTTGGCTACACCTTC	CASSQQGTGKLGYTF
TRBJ1-6	TRBV5-1	-	many	TGCGCCAGCAGCTTCGGCGATGGGACTTCACCCCTCCACTTT	CASSFGDGTSPLHF
TRBJ2-7	TRBV2	-	few	TGTGCCAGCACGCGTGAGGGGGTTTTCGACGAGCAGTACTTC	CASTREGVFDEQYF
TRBJ2-7	TRBV5-1	-	few	TGCGCCAGCAGCTTAATAGGGGCCGTCTACGAGCAGTACTTC	CASSLIGAVYEQYF
TRBJ2-1	TRBV10-3	-	-	TGTGCCATCAGTGAGTCCGGGGAATACAATGAGCAGTTCTTC	CAISESGEYNEQFF
TRBJ1-4	TRBV6-1	-	few	TGTGCCAGCCGCGACCGGGCAAAAGGTGAAAAACTGTTTTTT	CASRDRAKGEKLFF
TRBJ2-5	TRBV7-2	-	few	TGTGCCAGCAGCCCCGTCGAGCTGGGGACCCAGTACTTC	CASSPVELGTQYF
TRBJ1-1	TRBV5-1	-	-	TGCGCCAGCAGCCCGCCCGGGCAGGTGAACACTGAAGCTTTCTTT	CASSPPGQVNTEAFF
TRBJ1-6	TRBV5-1	TRBD1	many	TGCGCCAGCAGCGTCAGGGACAGGGGTAATTCACCCCTCCACTTT	CASSVRDRGNSPLHF
TRBJ1-2	TRBV9	-	few	TGTGCCAGCAGCGTAGCTGATGGCGCGGTCTATGGCTACACCTTC	CASSVADGAVYGYTF
TRBJ1-6	TRBV5-1	TRBD1	many	TGCGCCAGCAGCTTGGAGGGACAGGGCTCACCCCTCCACTTT	CASSLEGQGSPLHF
TRBJ1-6	TRBV28	TRBD1	few	TGTGCCAGCAGTTGGGACAGGGGGCCAAATTCACCCCTCCACTTT	CASSWDRGPNSPLHF
TRBJ2-7	TRBV10-3	TRBD1	-	TGTGCCATCAGTGAGCCCGACGGGACAGGGGAATTCACCTACGAGCAGTACTTC	CAISEPDGTGEFTYEQYF
TRBJ2-5	TRBV11-1	TRBD1	-	TGTGCCAGCAGCTTCCCCGGACAGGGGGAAAGGGTGGCTCCACAAGAGACCCAGTACTTC	CASSFPGQGERVAPQETQYF
TRBJ1-6	TRBV18	-	-	TGTGCCAGCTCACCGTTGAATAATTCACCCCTCCACTTT	CASSPLNNSPLHF
TRBJ2-1	TRBV6-5	TRBD2	-	TGTGCCAGCAGTTACTCGCGTAGTAGCGGGGTGAGCTCCTACAATGAGCAGTTCTTC	CASSYSRSSGVSSYNEQFF
TRBJ1-6	TRBV7-2	TRBD1	-	TGTGCCAGCAGCTTAAAGGGTGGGGGGACAGCCCTCCACTTT	CASSLKGGGTALHF
TRBJ2-3	TRBV29-1	-	few	TGCAGCGTTGACCGATCTAGCGTACTCACAGATACGCAGTATTTT	CSVDRSSVLTDTQYF
TRBJ2-2	TRBV29-1	TRBD1	few	TGCAGCGTTGAAGCCGCAGACAGGGATTTTTTAGGCACCGGGGAGCTGTTTTTT	CSVEAADRDFLGTGELFF
TRBJ2-2	TRBV10-1	TRBD1	-	TGCGCCAGCAGTGAGCACGACAGGGCCACCTCCGGGGAGCTGTTTTTT	CASSEHDRATSGELFF
TRBJ2-1	TRBV5-5	-	-	TGTGCCAGCAGCTTGGGAGGGAATGGTGAGCAGTTCTTC	CASSLGGNGEQFF
TRBJ2-3	TRBV6-5	TRBD2	few	TGTGCCAGCAGTGATGGACTAGCTGCTAGCACAGATACGCAGTATTTT	CASSDGLAASTDTQYF
TRBJ2-3	TRBV3-1	-	many	TGTGCCAGCAGCCAAGGGGTGGGGCTAGCTGGGGATACGCAGTATTTT	CASSQGVGLAGDTQYF
TRBJ2-7	TRBV11-2	-	many	TGTGCCAGCAGCTTACAGGGGCCCGCCTACGAGCAGTACTTC	CASSLQGPAYEQYF
TRBJ2-4	TRBV28	TRBD2	few	TGTGCCAGCAGTTTTGGGGGAGGGAGGAACATTCAGTACTTC	CASSFGGGRNIQYF
TRBJ2-2	TRBV14	-	many	TGTGCCAGCAGCCAAGTTGTCCCCGGGGAGCTGTTTTTT	CASSQVVPGELFF
TRBJ2-7	TRBV3-1	-	-	TGTGCCAGCAGCCAAGCGCTAGTAACCTACGAGCAGTACTTC	CASSQALVTYEQYF
TRBJ2-7	TRBV6-6	-	-	TGTGCCAGCAGTAAGCCCGGATGGGAGCAGTACTTC	CASSKPGWEQYF
TRBJ2-1	TRBV12-3/TRBV12-4	-	many	TGTGCCAGCAGTTTAAGGCTAGCATTCTACAATGAGCAGTTCTTC	CASSLRLAFYNEQFF
TRBJ2-7	TRBV28	-	-	TGTGCCAGCAGTATACCGGGACAATCCTACGAGCAGTACTTC	CASSIPGQSYEQYF
TRBJ2-1	TRBV28	-	many	TGTGCCAGCAGTTTATGGGGGATGAAGCAGTTCTTC	CASSLWGMKQFF
TRBJ1-5	TRBV24-1	-	many	TGTGCCACCAGTGATGTCAATCAGCCCCAGCATTTT	CATSDVNQPQHF
TRBJ2-7	TRBV28	-	-	TGTGCCAGCAGATCCGGGACAATAAACGGGGACGAGCAGTACTTC	CASRSGTINGDEQYF
TRBJ2-7	TRBV7-2	-	few	TGTGCCAGCAGCCGCGGGGAGTCGGCCTACGAGCAGTACTTC	CASSRGESAYEQYF
TRBJ2-1	TRBV4-3	TRBD1	-	TGCGCCAGCAGCCCTCGGACAGGGGGCATTCCGGGTTCCTACAATGAGCAGTTCTTC	CASSPRTGGIPGSYNEQFF
TRBJ2-3	TRBV7-2	TRBD2	-	TGTGCCAGCACCTACCTCGGGGGGGCAGATACGCAGTATTTT	CASTYLGGADTQYF
TRBJ2-5	TRBV10-3	TRBD2	many	TGTGCCATCAGTGGAACAGAGACTAGCGGGGGGGCCGAAGAGACCCAGTACTTC	CAISGTETSGGAEETQYF
TRBJ2-1	TRBV15	-	few	TGTGCCACCAGCAGAGAGGCCCCGGCAGCCGCTAACAATGAGCAGTTCTTC	CATSREAPAAANNEQFF
TRBJ2-2	TRBV11-2	-	few	TGTGCCAGCAGCTGGGACTTCGACACCGGGGAGCTGTTTTTT	CASSWDFDTGELFF
TRBJ2-7	TRBV4-3	TRBD2	-	TGCGCCAGCAGCCTAGGGACTAGCGGGGTATTGGGCTCCTACGAGCAGTACTTC	CASSLGTSGVLGSYEQYF
TRBJ2-1	TRBV4-3	TRBD2	many	TGCGCCAGCAGCCGGACTAGCGGAAACAATGAGCAGTTCTTC	CASSRTSGNNEQFF
TRBJ2-7	TRBV21-1	-	-	TGTGCCAGCAGCAAAGGAGTGGGTAGCGGAGTTTCCTACGAGCAGTACTTC	CASSKGVGSGVSYEQYF
TRBJ2-7	TRBV29-1	-	few	TGCAGCGCAAACGACAGGAACACCTACGAGCAGTACTTC	CSANDRNTYEQYF